The source of this TCR beta chain is a study of cytomegalovirus exposure and HLA in healthy donors (TCRdb year 2017). In terms of the full investigation: According to an earlier analysis of around 600 of the donors, 150 million to 200 million T cells yielded 90 million to 130 million unique TCR beta sequences and approximately 280 Gb of sequence data. An early release covering 550 to 700 HLA-typed donors comprised about 300 gigabases of sequencing data and some 79 million unique TCR sequences. Of the approximately 400 genotyped donors, 65% to 90% were placed in the genetic ancestry cluster associated with self-reported Caucasian donors. The study was designed to test whether signatures of past pathogen exposure could be identified by cataloging public T cell receptors. The study profiled the T cell repertoires of under 700 subjects by immunosequencing and related them to cytomegalovirus serostatus. Besides the first cohort of 500 to 700 subjects, a separate validation cohort made up of 120 or so different subjects was used. To predict cytomegalovirus infection status, the study brought together high-throughput TCR immunosequencing, statistical association of individual TCRs with disease status, and machine learning. To study patterns of TCR occurrence, a later analysis re-analyzed previously published TCR beta repertoires from 666 donors and added high-resolution HLA genotyping. Rather than drawing on any new phenotypic data, the later analysis identified candidate immune exposures from TCR beta sequences and the way those sequences occurred across donors. An earlier analysis of some 600 of the donors applied high-throughput TCR beta sequencing to assess whether each TCR beta V gene segment acted as functional or pseudogenic. Donor age, sex, ethnicity and CMV serostatus were compiled alongside the repertoire data. A later genetic analysis used genome-wide SNP genotypes for about 65% of the 666 donors, treating that subset as a discovery cohort. All discovery cohort repertoires had been generated on a single sequencing platform. Class I and class II HLA loci were covered by the typing at four-digit resolution. The number of donors typed differed by locus, with 629-630 for A, B, C, DRB1 and DQB1, roughly 550 for DQA1, over 600 for DPA1, and approximately 470 for DPB1. A few DR-DQ haplotypes were treated as single units for association and clustering because of strong linkage in the cohort. On average, around 230,000 unique TCR beta nucleotide sequences were sequenced per donor among fewer than 500 genotyped donors of the cohort, with roughly a sixth of those sequences being non-productive. Beyond this particular receptor, the publication reports: The classifier was reported to diagnose cytomegalovirus status with high specificity and sensitivity in both the original and validation cohorts. A later genetic analysis reported fewer N-insertions in productive TCRs among donors in an Asian-associated ancestry cluster than the roughly 640-donor mean. In this cohort, only TCR beta chains were sequenced, and detectable features were limited by the absence of alpha or paired-chain data. Because the 87-base-pair reads could not distinguish some IMGT-functional V segments, including TRBV6-2 and TRBV6-3, those segments were excluded. A further reported finding was that TCR beta sequences accurately predicted the HLA-A and HLA-B alleles for most subjects in the first cohort. Correlated functional status among segregating V segments might reflect linkage disequilibrium, but an unknown experimental factor could not be ruled out. Because HLA typing was missing for some donors at each locus, association tests included only the typed subset. In a later analysis, HLA-associated TCR beta chains were found to be more clonally expanded and to have lower generation probabilities than equally common non-associated chains. Several of the top co-occurrence clusters appeared to be linked to parvovirus B19, influenza, CMV and Epstein-Barr virus, according to a later analysis. The study gave a list of roughly 150 TCR beta chains associated with cytomegalovirus. The authors suggested that the approach could potentially be generalized to other disease states and immunological phenotypes. The presence/absence analyses assumed that sequencing depth was roughly uniform across donors, and that assumption may not be true. A cluster of highly shared sequence variants was judged likely to represent a technical artifact of the sequencing pipeline. A later analysis associated 15,000 to 20,000 TCR beta sequences with specific HLA alleles at a false discovery rate of 0.05. When HLA alleles, especially DR and DQ, strongly co-occurred, attributing TCR associations to individual alleles was difficult. Broadly in line with IMGT annotations, most TCR beta V segments showed up in productive rearrangements about 87% or about 30% of the time in an earlier analysis of around 550 of the donors. According to a later analysis, TCR association rates differed among HLA loci, with DRB1 alleles showing the most associated TCRs and HLA-C alleles showing the fewest. Immune exposure information for the cohort was limited to CMV serostatus. A later analysis found that most CMV-associated TCR beta chains appeared HLA-restricted, with HLA associations seemingly driven largely by CMV exposure. Because counts were too low, more than 15 rarely observed V segments, including chromosome 9 orphons, were left out of the earlier analysis of roughly 600 of the donors. Most TCR sequences were seen in very few donors, while some public TCRs were found in many individuals. A few of the identified cytomegalovirus-associated TCR beta chains were confirmed in vitro to be specific for cytomegalovirus antigens. An association between a missense DCLRE1C variant and V-gene and J-gene trimming of TCR beta chains was found in a later genetic analysis and replicated in an independent cohort.

Library prep was done by the immunoSEQ multiplex PCR assay. For the multiplex PCR, a mixture combining 60 forward primers for TCR Vbeta segments and 13 reverse primers for TCR Jbeta segments was used. A multiplex PCR assay on genomic DNA amplified the CDR3 region of rearranged TCR beta genes. The amplified TCR beta libraries were sequenced on the Illumina HiSeq System as 87-base-pair reads. Per the source publication's procedure: In a later analysis, tens of millions of unique TCR beta chains were counted across the 500 to 850 repertoires, and roughly 11 million of these chains were shared by at least two donors. Raw reads were error-corrected and collapsed into unique sequences with a nearest-neighbor algorithm that merged closely related sequences to remove PCR and sequencing errors. V, D and J gene segments were assigned by aligning CDR3 sequences to IMGT reference sequences. For a sequence to be retained, a match of at least six nucleotides to both a V gene segment and a J gene segment was required. Rearrangements were classified as productive when the CDR3 lacked stop codons and remained in frame with V and J, and all other rearrangements were classified as non-productive. CDR3 was defined according to IMGT convention as the region running from the second conserved V-encoded cysteine to the conserved J-encoded phenylalanine. The earlier analysis of a few hundred of the donors excluded sequences that lacked an unambiguous match to a single V gene segment. An earlier analysis of 587 of the donors called V segments functional above 56.7% productive rearrangements and segregating when the between-donor standard deviation exceeded 5%. A statistical classification framework was developed to diagnose cytomegalovirus status using the catalog of TCR beta chain sequences. In a later analysis, V and J genes were assigned by comparing TCR nucleotide sequences against IMGT/GENE-DB human TR gene sequences. In a later analysis, CDR3 sequences and most-parsimonious VDJ recombination scenarios were assigned using the TCRdist pipeline. In a later analysis, each TCR beta chain was defined by its CDR3 amino acid sequence together with its V-gene family, and reads lacking a unique V-gene family were excluded. As a way to deal with suspected cross-contamination and a sequencing artifact, a later analysis dropped 450 to 600 nucleotide sequences that were highly shared and had low generation probability. A later analysis calculated a clonal expansion index for each public chain from normalized within-repertoire ranks of inferred template counts. Generation probabilities in a later analysis came from a VDJ recombination model fitted to out-of-frame rearrangements, and those results were checked against IGoR. A later analysis scored TCR-TCR, TCR-HLA and TCR-CMV co-occurrence with hypergeometric tests, applying a repertoire-size bias correction to TCR pairs. In a later analysis, false discovery rates were estimated by permuting HLA or CMV assignments 20 times. In a later analysis, co-occurring TCRs were grouped using DBSCAN, with TCRdist sequence similarity added in when clustering inside HLA-allele-positive subsets. Repertoires with fewer than 30,000 or more than 120,000 public chains were left out of co-occurrence clustering, as were five repertoires with anomalous nucleotide sharing. The source is immuneACCESS, and TCRdb retained only in-frame sequences with V and J called. Part of the clones is not carried over; for the studies checked, unresolved V genes explain less than half of this, and the remainder is unexplained. Clone size and V and J calls were adopted from that table, with D and trimming inferred from the DNA. The sample table shows 130,000 to 150,000 clones, and 80% are seen once. The top ten constitute about 4.7% of the sample.

The cohort comprised 710 or so healthy bone marrow donors. All cohort members were sampled while nominally healthy, although unrecorded immune exposures were likely present. The donor tested CMV seronegative and was one of the 352 seronegative cohort members. A peripheral blood sample was provided by each donor, and peripheral blood mononuclear cells were used for TCR beta sequencing. The Qiagen DNeasy Blood Extraction Kit was used to extract genomic DNA from the blood cell samples. The CDR3, from cysteine to phenylalanine, totals 13 residues. Only CDR3 DNA is held: 39 bases, read in frame from base 1. The germline V gene provides CDR1 SGHTA and CDR2 FQGNSA. The germline ends are 6 bases apart after V is trimmed by 1 base and J by 3 bases. This clone was found once. No cognate antigen has been identified for it. No base-level quality is on record; no much larger clone is a single base apart.

This TCR derives from a male donor in good health and CMV-seronegative. This sequence uses TRBV7-2 and TRBJ1-2; the D gene cannot be named for sure. Sequenced material: PBMCs. The DNA is TGTGCCAGCAGCTTAGGTCCAGACTATGGCTACACCTTC. Translated, it reads CASSLGPDYGYTF.